This T cell receptor beta chain came from a study of blood T cells in healthy people across ages. This CDR3 contains 14 residues. J was trimmed by 3 bases and V by 5 bases; bases with no gene match: 3. Germline CDR1 reads SNHLY; CDR2 reads FYNNEI. Then a second PCR, running about 6 to 11 cycles, was carried out with a sample-barcoded 5' primer and a J-beta primer mix. MiXCR, applied by TCRdb to the 5' RACE reads, yields one record per CDR3 protein. The table records around 2 million distinct CDR3 sequences, about two fifths of them present only once. General observations from the study: Changes seen in expanded clonotypes were possibly confounded by donor CMV status left unknown.

Total RNA extracted from each sample amounted to at least 6 micrograms. The sample holds a few counts of this clonotype. What it binds is unknown. The sequencing input was blood. The rearrangement uses TRBV2 and TRBJ2-3, with TRBD1 identical over 9 bases. The TCR was taken from a human donor in good health. The CDR3 is CASSYRGQTDTQYF. The CDR3 coding sequence is TGTGCCAGCAGTTACAGGGGGCAAACAGATACGCAGTATTTT. The variable domain in full, completed from reference TRBV2 and TRBJ2-3, reads EPEVTQTPSHQVTQMGQEVILRCVPISNHLYFYWYRQILGQKVEFLVSFYNNEISEKSEIFDDQFSVERPDGSNFTLKIRSTKLEDSAMYFCASSYRGQTDTQYFGPGTRLTVL.